This T cell receptor (beta chain) was recorded in a study of cytomegalovirus exposure and HLA in healthy donors. Study outcomes and limitations: Further analysis was carried out later, and it showed several of the most significant clusters appearing linked to common viral pathogens. A likely sequencing artifact accounted for one observed cluster of highly shared sequence variants.

A remark on this clone: No antigen is known for it.

Primers for the PCR totalled 60 Vbeta and 13 Jbeta. Authors' methods: Later work found tens of millions of unique TCR beta chains, with about 10 million shared. The repertoire was sequenced with immunoSEQ multiplex PCR; TCRdb's copy has only in-frame clones and lacks some. V, J and clone size were drawn from that table, and D and trimming were deduced from the DNA. The table lists some 220,000 clones, about three quarters of them singletons. At the time of sampling, donors were nominally healthy, though unrecorded immune exposures were likely. This CDR3 is built from 12 residues. V was clipped by 4 bases and J by 5 bases, with 11 bases between them. Per the germline V gene, CDR1 is SQVTM and CDR2 is ANQGSEA.

The receptor's source is an older woman in good health and CMV-seropositive. Material: PBMCs. V is TRBV29-1 and J is TRBJ2-5; maybe TRBD2 (5 bases). The CDR3 DNA sequence: TGCAGCGTTGTCGCGGGCGCTGAGACCCAGTACTTC. Translating gives CSVVAGAETQYF.